This T cell receptor beta chain was retrieved from a study of blood T cells in healthy people across ages. The use of a sample-barcoded 5' primer and a J-beta primer mix characterized a second PCR of 7 to 11 cycles. Unique molecular identifiers of 12 random nucleotides labeled each cDNA. A single record per CDR3 protein comes from TCRdb applying MiXCR to the 5' RACE reads. The repertoire holds 1,500,000 or so distinct CDR3 sequences, with 42% as singletons. The CDR3 sequence is 16 residues long. V shed 3 bases and J shed 1 base, with 15 bases lying between them. The germline V gene has CDR1 MNHEY and CDR2 SMNVEV (reference sequence).

V and J are TRBV27 and TRBJ1-2; a possible D gene is TRBD1 (5 bases). Sample: blood. This sequence was found in a young woman in good health. The CDR3 protein is CASSFKGNSYNYGYTF. CDR3 sequence (DNA): TGTGCCAGCAGTTTTAAGGGGAACAGCTATAACTATGGCTACACCTTC.